This entry is about one TCR beta chain. Its specificity is not known. This specimen comes from a study of T cell responses to AZD1222 COVID-19 vaccine. Notes on the study in general: Spike regions recognized by vaccine-associated CD4 TCRs spanned the protein, led by 160-218 and 743-854. Repertoires were obtained solely post-peak T cell response.

Some clones are missing from TCRdb's copy, which holds only in-frame ones; the method was immunoSEQ multiplex PCR. The table lists under 150,000 clones, with about 2.2% in the top ten. The CDR3 consists of 13 residues. Germline loops: CDR1 MNHEY, CDR2 SVGAGI. The V gene end was trimmed by 0 bases and the J gene end by 11 bases; junction bases not matched to a gene: 6. This chain connects TRBV6-5 to TRBJ1-1, with 7 bases that match TRBD1. Sequencing was done on a sample of peripheral blood. The receptor was isolated from an adult in good health. CDR3 residues: CASSYSQGRNAFF. For the CDR3, the DNA is TGTGCCAGCAGTTACTCACAGGGGCGGAATGCTTTCTTT.